A selection of T cell receptor beta chains follows, all from one sample in a study of CD8 T cells in ankylosing spondylitis. Using its own MiXCR run on the 5' RACE reads, TCRdb lists one record per CDR3 protein. Here the sample spans more than 200,000 distinct CDR3 sequences, roughly a quarter being singletons. The sample consisted of blood, either unsorted or a sorted T cell fraction (not recorded which). Receptor source: a male donor with ankylosing spondylitis or in good health (not recorded which). CDR3s include the opening cysteine and the closing phenylalanine or tryptophan. D genes are given only for firm matches. Clone size is shown for a subset of rows, as once, few, many or a class of expanded clone.

v_call	j_call	cdr3_length	d_call	clone_size	cdr3_aa	cdr3_nt
TRBV10-3	TRBJ2-3	15	NA	few	CAIRYRGGGTDTQYF	TGTGCCATCCGATACAGGGGAGGGGGCACAGATACGCAGTATTTT
TRBV12-3/TRBV12-4	TRBJ2-7	16	TRBD1	few	CASSLGDRSHNYEQYF	TGTGCCAGCAGTTTGGGGGACAGGAGCCATAACTACGAGCAGTACTTC
TRBV29-1	TRBJ2-5	14	NA	NA	CSATRSFHKETQYF	TGCAGCGCTACCCGATCCTTCCACAAAGAGACCCAGTACTTC
TRBV29-1	TRBJ2-5	13	TRBD2	many	CSVDRGLEETQYF	TGCAGCGTTGACCGCGGACTAGAGGAGACCCAGTACTTC
TRBV5-6	TRBJ2-3	12	NA	few	CASSFGRDTQYF	TGTGCCAGCAGCTTCGGTCGAGATACGCAGTATTTT
TRBV11-2	TRBJ2-5	13	TRBD2	NA	CASSSDGRETQYF	TGTGCCAGCAGCTCAGACGGGAGGGAGACCCAGTACTTC
TRBV7-9	TRBJ2-3	14	NA	NA	CASSLGWSTDTQYF	TGTGCCAGCAGCTTAGGGTGGAGCACAGATACGCAGTATTTT
TRBV27	TRBJ2-3	17	TRBD2	many	CASSSPGLAGGTDTQYF	TGTGCCAGCAGTTCGCCGGGACTAGCGGGGGGGACAGATACGCAGTATTTT
TRBV20-1	TRBJ2-3	17	TRBD2	few	CSAASSLAGGGTDTQYF	TGCAGTGCTGCGTCCTCCCTAGCGGGGGGAGGCACAGATACGCAGTATTTT
TRBV5-5	TRBJ2-1	14	NA	NA	CASSLGGDYNEQFF	TGTGCCAGCAGCTTGGGTGGGGACTACAATGAGCAGTTCTTC